The clone carrying this T cell receptor beta chain was counted once. The antigen is unknown. The entry originates in a study of T cell responses to AZD1222 COVID-19 vaccine. Germline values: CDR1 LNHDA, CDR2 SQIVND (reference sequence). The V and J ends lost 10 bases and 0 bases, in that order; junction bases with no gene match: 5. The CDR3 loop spans 13 amino acids. The study's findings and limits: Reportedly, nearly half the spike-specific TCRs target unmutated variant regions.

Profiling relied on immunoSEQ multiplex PCR, and the TCRdb table lists in-frame clones only, not all of them. The sample records 90,000 to 120,000 clones, around 91% being singletons. This chain joins TRBV19 and TRBJ2-7, with TRBD1 matching 8 bases. This specimen consisted of peripheral blood, obtained on day 0 of AZD1222 vaccination. The TCR originated in an adult in good health. As DNA, the CDR3 is TGTGCCACCCGGGACAGGCACTCCTACGAGCAGTACTTC. It specifies CATRDRHSYEQYF. Based on the CDR3 plus reference TRBV19 and TRBJ2-7, the full variable domain is DGGITQSPKYLFRKEGQNVTLSCEQNLNHDAMYWYRQDPGQGLRLIYYSQIVNDFQKGDIAEGYSVSREKKESFPLTVTSAQKNPTAFYLCATRDRHSYEQYFGPGTRLTVT.